This record covers a single T cell receptor (beta chain). This sample is drawn from a study of blood T cell repertoires in COVID-19. Study-wide background: Whether acute or convalescent, the COVID-19 samples came from the United States, Italy and Spain. PBMCs, B-cell-depleted T cells, or T cells were the source of the cDNA or gDNA that made up the material.

Germline V gene lookup returns CDR1 LNHDA and CDR2 SQIVND (reference sequence). The length of the CDR3 is 17 residues. The V segment lost 3 bases and the J segment 2 bases; nucleotides outside the gene matches: 8. Original methodology: Reference gene primer amplification yielded estimated nucleated cell counts. Clones were sequenced by immunoSEQ multiplex PCR, and TCRdb holds only the in-frame ones, with some missing. That table furnishes V, J and clone size, whereas the DNA furnished D and trimming. The sample holds over 200,000 clones, around 84% seen once. Source material: peripheral blood. J is TRBJ2-1 and V is TRBV19; 9 bases are shared with TRBD2. This clonotype originated in a woman older than 75 with active or convalescent COVID-19. The CDR3 loop is CASSMLSSGKTYNEQFF. For the CDR3, the DNA is TGTGCCAGTAGTATGTTATCTAGCGGGAAGACCTACAATGAGCAGTTCTTC.